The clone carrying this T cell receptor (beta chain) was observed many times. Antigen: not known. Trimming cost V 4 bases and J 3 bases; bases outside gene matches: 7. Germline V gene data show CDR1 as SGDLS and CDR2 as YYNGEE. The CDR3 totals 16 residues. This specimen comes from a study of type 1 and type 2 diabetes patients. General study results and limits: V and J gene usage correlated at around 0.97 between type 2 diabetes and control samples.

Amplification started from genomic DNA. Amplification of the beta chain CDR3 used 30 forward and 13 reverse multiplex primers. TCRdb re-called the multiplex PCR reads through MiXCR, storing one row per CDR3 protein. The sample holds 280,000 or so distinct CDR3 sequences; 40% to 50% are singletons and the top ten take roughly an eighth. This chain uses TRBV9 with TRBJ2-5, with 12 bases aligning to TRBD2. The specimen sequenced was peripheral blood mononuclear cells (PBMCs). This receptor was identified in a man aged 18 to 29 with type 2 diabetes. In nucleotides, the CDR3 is TGTGCCAGCAGCTCTCTAGCGGGAGGGCCAGAAGAGACCCAGTACTTC. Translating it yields CASSSLAGGPEETQYF.